One and the same sample provided the 8 T cell receptor beta chains below, sequenced in a study of T cells in localized non-small cell lung cancer. The method was immunoSEQ multiplex PCR; TCRdb's version includes in-frame clones alone and lacks a portion of them. The sample carries tens of thousands of clones, roughly 86% recorded once. The material was PBMCs, obtained before any cancer treatment. These receptors came from a man between 40 and 75 years old with stage II lung adenocarcinoma.

V and J are TRBV30 and TRBJ1-6; TRBD1 agrees at 10 bases. This CDR3 is built from 16 residues. From germline, CDR1 is GTSNPN and CDR2 SVGIG (reference sequence). V gave up 1 base and J gave up 9 bases; unmatched junction bases: 9. CDR3 amino acids: CAWSAPDGQGVSPLHF. In nucleotides, the CDR3 is TGTGCCTGGAGTGCTCCGGACGGACAGGGGGTTTCACCCCTCCACTTT.

This clone was recorded a few times. This chain connects TRBV4-1 to TRBJ2-2; possible D gene TRBD2, 6 bases. The CDR3 is 17 residues long. Germline V gene sequence: CDR1 MGHRA, CDR2 YSYEKL. V was shortened by 0 bases and J by 0 bases, with 11 bases between the two germline ends. The CDR3 sequence is CASSQEGTSANTGELFF. The CDR3 region has the DNA TGCGCCAGCAGCCAAGAAGGGACTTCCGCGAACACCGGGGAGCTGTTTTTT.

The gene calls are TRBV4-1 and TRBJ1-3; 7 bases line up with TRBD1. Germline CDR1 and CDR2: MGHRA and YSYEKL. With 1 base clipped from V and 0 bases from J, the junction kept 6 bases outside the gene matches. The CDR3 is 17 residues long. The CDR3 DNA follows: TGCGCCAGCAGCCAAGGCCCAGGGGGAGTCTCTGGAAACACCATATATTTT. Translating gives CASSQGPGGVSGNTIYF.

This clone was seen only a few times. V and J are TRBV10-2 and TRBJ2-1, with D possibly called TRBD1 or TRBD2 (5 bases each). Germline CDR1 and CDR2: WSHSY and SAAADI. Trimming left V 3 bases short and J 7 bases short, with 13 bases between. This CDR3 spans 14 amino acids. As DNA, the CDR3 is TGCGCCAGCAGTGAAGAGGGGTGGGGGAATGAGCAGTTCTTC. Amino acid sequence: CASSEEGWGNEQFF.

The genes are TRBV10-3 and TRBJ2-5, with D maybe TRBD2 (5 bases). Trimming stripped 4 bases from V and 5 bases from J, with 8 bases between. CDR1 and CDR2 (germline): ENHRY, SYGVKD. This CDR3 comprises 12 residues. The DNA for the CDR3 is TGTGCCATCAGTGTTAGCGACGAGACCCAGTACTTC. Translated: CAISVSDETQYF.

This clone has only a few counts. The J gene is TRBJ2-2, the V gene TRBV11-2; 7 bases are shared with TRBD2. The CDR3 is 17 amino acids. V lost 5 bases to trimming and J lost 5 bases; unmatched junction nucleotides: 14. Germline loops: CDR1 SGHAT, CDR2 FQNNGV. CDR3 nucleotide sequence: TGTGCCAGCAGCCCCTTTGGCGGCAGGGAGGGGACCGGGGAGCTGTTTTTT. Translated, it gives CASSPFGGREGTGELFF.

The chain is built from TRBV6-5 and TRBJ2-2, with D uncertain. V shed 2 bases and J shed 7 bases, with 11 bases lying between them. There are 14 residues in the CDR3. Germline lookup yields CDR1 MNHEY and CDR2 SVGAGI. In nucleotides, the CDR3 is TGTGCCAGCAGTTACCCTGGTGGCGGCGGGGAGCTGTTTTTT. Its protein product is CASSYPGGGGELFF.

This rearrangement joins TRBV27 to TRBJ1-2; perhaps TRBD1 as D (6 bases). CDR3 size: 13 residues. Germline V gene data show CDR1 as MNHEY and CDR2 as SMNVEV (reference sequence). The CDR3 region has the DNA TGTGACAAAGAGTACAGGGCCACATATGGCTACACCTTC. Protein: CDKEYRATYGYTF.